The entry below describes one T cell receptor beta chain. The sample originates from a study of monozygotic twins with inflammatory bowel disease. The CDR3 has 15 amino acids. One entry per CDR3 protein, without DNA, is what TCRdb gives after re-calling the 5' RACE reads. The table lists about 380,000 distinct CDR3 sequences. The specimen sequenced was blood. The TCR originated in a human donor with ulcerative colitis or Crohn's disease, or a healthy co-twin of an affected twin (not recorded which). The chain is built from TRBV12-3 or TRBV12-4 and TRBJ1-3. CDR3 protein: CASSFRVSSGNTIYF.